This T cell receptor (beta chain) is drawn from a study of blood T cells in healthy people across ages. Study-level findings and limits: Unsorted PBMCs blocked a conclusive comparison of naive and antigen-experienced cells.

The authors ran a second PCR of roughly 6 to 11 cycles using a sample-barcoded 5' primer and a J-beta primer mix. TCRdb redid the calling of the 5' RACE reads with MiXCR, one entry per CDR3 protein. There are about 930,000 distinct CDR3 sequences in the sample; almost 30% occur only once, and 10% lies in the top ten. Looked up from germline, CDR1 is SQVTM and CDR2 is ANQGSEA. The CDR3 has 15 amino acids. A word on this clonotype: Its antigen remains unidentified. The junction and the germline gene differ at one end; a read error may be behind it.

These data were likewise used in another study, on T cells of mothers and their children.

The TCR was taken from a woman between 35 and 50 years old in good health. V usage is TRBV29-1 and J usage is TRBJ1-4, with D possibly being TRBD1 (5 bases). Sequenced sample: blood. For the CDR3, the DNA is TGCAGCGTCGGGACTTCATGGGGTTACAATGAAAAACGGTTTTTT. It yields the protein CSVGTSWGYNEKRFF.